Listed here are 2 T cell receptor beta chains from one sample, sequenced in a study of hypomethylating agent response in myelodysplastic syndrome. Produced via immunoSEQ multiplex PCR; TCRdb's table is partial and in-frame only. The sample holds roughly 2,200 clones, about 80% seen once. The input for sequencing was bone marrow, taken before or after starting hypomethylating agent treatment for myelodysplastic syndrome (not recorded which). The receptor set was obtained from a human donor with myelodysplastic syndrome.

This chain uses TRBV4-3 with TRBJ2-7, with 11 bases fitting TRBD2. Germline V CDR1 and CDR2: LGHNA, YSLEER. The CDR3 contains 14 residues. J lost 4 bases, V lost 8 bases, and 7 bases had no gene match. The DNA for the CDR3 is TGCGCCAGCTCTAGCGGGAGGACGAGTTACGAGCAGTACTTC. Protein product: CASSSGRTSYEQYF.

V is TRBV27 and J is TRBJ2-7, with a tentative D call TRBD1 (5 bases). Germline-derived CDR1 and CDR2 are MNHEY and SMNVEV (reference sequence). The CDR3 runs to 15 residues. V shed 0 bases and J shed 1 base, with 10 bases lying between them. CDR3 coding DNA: TGTGCCAGCAGTTTATCGGCAGGGCTGTCCTACGAGCAGTACTTC. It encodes CASSLSAGLSYEQYF.